These 6 T cell receptor beta chains were all obtained from the same sample, sequenced in a study of cytomegalovirus exposure and HLA in healthy donors. PCR amplification relied on 60 Vbeta primers (plus 13 Jbeta primers). TCRdb keeps only in-frame clones here, not all; method: immunoSEQ multiplex PCR. The sample lists hundreds of thousands of clones, approximately 82% occurring once. The specimen was PBMCs. Every receptor here comes from a male donor in good health and CMV-seronegative.

The rearrangement links TRBV4-1 to TRBJ2-5, with 7 bases aligning to TRBD2. Judging by the DNA end, TRBJ2-7 fits better; the J call may be wrong. CDR1 MGHRA and CDR2 YSYEKL come from the germline V gene. The CDR3 covers 14 residues. The CDR3 nucleotides are TGCGCCAGCTCCGTCGGGAGGATTCCTTACGAGCAGTACTTC. This gives the protein CASSVGRIPYEQYF.

V gene TRBV6-1 combines with J gene TRBJ1-2; 11 bases map to TRBD1. The CDR3 consists of 14 residues. CDR1 MNHNS and CDR2 SASEGT come from the germline V gene. Trimming cost V 7 bases and J 3 bases; bases outside gene matches: 4. In DNA form, the CDR3 reads TGTGCCAGCACCAGGGACAGGGGGGACTATGGCTACACCTTC. Encoded protein: CASTRDRGDYGYTF.

The chain is built from TRBV5-1 and TRBJ2-2, with 12 bases that match TRBD2. The CDR3 is 15 residues long. Trimming cost V 4 bases and J 5 bases; bases outside gene matches: 3. Germline CDR1 is SGHRS and CDR2 is YFSETQ. CDR3: CASSRTSGDTGELFF. The CDR3 nucleotides read TGCGCCAGCAGCAGGACTAGCGGGGATACCGGGGAGCTGTTTTTT.

The V gene is TRBV6-5, the J gene TRBJ2-7, with a weak D call TRBD1 (5 bases). CDR3 length: 13 residues. Between the trimmed V and J ends, which lost 6 bases and 0 bases, there was a span of 9 bases. Germline CDR1 and CDR2: MNHEY and SVGAGI. DNA for the CDR3: TGTGCCAGCAGATGGACAAGCTCCTACGAGCAGTACTTC. As protein: CASRWTSSYEQYF.

The rearrangement uses TRBV4-1 and TRBJ1-1; no definite D call. The germline CDR1 and CDR2 sequences are MGHRA and YSYEKL. The V gene lost 3 bases and the J gene lost 0 bases, with 14 bases spanning the gap. This CDR3 has 16 residues. Here the CDR3 reads CASSHDTDFMNTEAFF. The CDR3 nucleotides are TGCGCCAGCAGCCATGATACAGATTTCATGAACACTGAAGCTTTCTTT.

The rearrangement joins TRBV5-1 to TRBJ2-1; TRBD2 agrees at 15 bases. The CDR3 is 18 residues long. Germline loops: CDR1 SGHRS, CDR2 YFSETQ. Unmatched junction bases numbered 12, after V lost 4 bases and J lost 7 bases. The CDR3 spells CASSPHSRTSGRVNEQFF. The CDR3 coding sequence is TGCGCCAGCAGCCCGCATTCCCGGACTAGCGGGAGGGTGAATGAGCAGTTCTTC. Drawing the rest from reference TRBV5-1 and TRBJ2-1, the complete variable domain is KAGVTQTPRYLIKTRGQQVTLSCSPISGHRSVSWYQQTPGQGLQFLFEYFSETQRNKGNFPGRFSGRQFSNSRSEMNVSTLELGDSALYLCASSPHSRTSGRVNEQFFGPGTRLTVL.